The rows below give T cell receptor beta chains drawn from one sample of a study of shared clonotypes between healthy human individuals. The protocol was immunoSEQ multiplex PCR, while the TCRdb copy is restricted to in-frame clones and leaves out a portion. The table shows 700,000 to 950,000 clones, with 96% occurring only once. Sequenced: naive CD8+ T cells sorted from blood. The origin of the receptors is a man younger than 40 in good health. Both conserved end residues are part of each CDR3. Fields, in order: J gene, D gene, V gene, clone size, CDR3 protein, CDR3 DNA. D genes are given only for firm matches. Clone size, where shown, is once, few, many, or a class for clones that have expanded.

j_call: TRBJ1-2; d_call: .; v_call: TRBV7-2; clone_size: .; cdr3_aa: CASSNRRNYGYTF; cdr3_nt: TGTGCCAGCAGCAACCGGAGAAACTATGGCTACACCTTC
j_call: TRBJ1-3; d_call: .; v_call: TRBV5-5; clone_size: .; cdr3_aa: CASSSPSSSGNTIYF; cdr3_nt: TGTGCCAGCAGCTCCCCTTCGAGCTCTGGAAACACCATATATTTT
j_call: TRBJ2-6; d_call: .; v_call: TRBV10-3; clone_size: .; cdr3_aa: CAISGLIDPGANVLTF; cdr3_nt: TGTGCCATCAGTGGACTCATTGATCCTGGGGCCAACGTCCTGACTTTC
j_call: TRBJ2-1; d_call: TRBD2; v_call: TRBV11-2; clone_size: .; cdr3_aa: CASSSLEAGGYLEQFF; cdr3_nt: TGTGCCAGCAGCTCCCTCGAGGCGGGAGGGTACCTTGAGCAGTTCTTC
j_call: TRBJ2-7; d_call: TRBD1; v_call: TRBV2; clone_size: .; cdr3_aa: CASSEKVGTGNYEQYF; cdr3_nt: TGTGCCAGCAGTGAAAAGGTTGGGACAGGAAATTACGAGCAGTACTTC
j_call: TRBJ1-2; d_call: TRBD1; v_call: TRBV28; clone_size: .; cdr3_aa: CASSLSPGQGNYGYTF; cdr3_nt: TGTGCCAGCAGTTTATCACCGGGACAGGGAAACTATGGCTACACCTTC
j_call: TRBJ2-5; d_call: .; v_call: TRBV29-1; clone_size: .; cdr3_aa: CSAERTDQETQYF; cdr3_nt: TGCAGCGCCGAAAGAACAGACCAAGAGACCCAGTACTTC
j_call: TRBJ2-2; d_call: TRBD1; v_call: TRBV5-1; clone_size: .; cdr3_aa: CASSPGGQGGWTGELFF; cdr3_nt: TGCGCCAGCAGCCCCGGCGGACAGGGGGGCTGGACCGGGGAGCTGTTTTTT
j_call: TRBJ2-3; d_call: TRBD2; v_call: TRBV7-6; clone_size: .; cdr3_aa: CASSSDYAGGGDTQYF; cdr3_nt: TGTGCCAGCAGCTCCGACTATGCGGGAGGAGGGGATACGCAGTATTTT
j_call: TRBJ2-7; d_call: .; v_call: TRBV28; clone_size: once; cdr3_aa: CASVGTPYYEQYF; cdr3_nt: TGTGCCAGCGTGGGGACACCTTACTACGAGCAGTACTTC
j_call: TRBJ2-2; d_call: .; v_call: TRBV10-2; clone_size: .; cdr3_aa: CASSEGVDSNTGELFF; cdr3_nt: TGCGCCAGCAGTGAGGGGGTCGATTCGAACACCGGGGAGCTGTTTTTT
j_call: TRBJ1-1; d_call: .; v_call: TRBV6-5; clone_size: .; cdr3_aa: CASSSPPRSNTEAFF; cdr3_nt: TGTGCCAGCAGCTCACCCCCTCGGTCGAACACTGAAGCTTTCTTT
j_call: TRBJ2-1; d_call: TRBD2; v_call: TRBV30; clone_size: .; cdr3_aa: CAWSSGIAGVDEQFF; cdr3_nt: TGTGCCTGGAGTTCCGGGATAGCGGGAGTCGATGAGCAGTTCTTC
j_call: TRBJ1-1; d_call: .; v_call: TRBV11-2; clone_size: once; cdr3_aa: CASSNRITNTEAFF; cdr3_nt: TGTGCCAGCAGCAACAGGATTACGAACACTGAAGCTTTCTTT
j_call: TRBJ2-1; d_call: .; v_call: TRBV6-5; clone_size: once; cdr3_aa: CASSYGDNSYNEQFF; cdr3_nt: TGTGCCAGCAGTTACGGGGACAACTCCTACAATGAGCAGTTCTTC
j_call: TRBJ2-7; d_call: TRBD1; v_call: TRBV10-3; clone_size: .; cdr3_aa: CAISDQGQGEKYF; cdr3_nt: TGTGCCATCAGTGACCAGGGACAGGGGGAAAAGTACTTC
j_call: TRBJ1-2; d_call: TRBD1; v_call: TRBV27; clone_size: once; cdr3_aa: CASSPTGIYGYTF; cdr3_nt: TGTGCCAGCAGCCCGACAGGGATTTATGGCTACACCTTC
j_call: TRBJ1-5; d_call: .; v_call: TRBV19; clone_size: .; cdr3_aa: CASKRTDSNQPQHF; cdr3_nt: TGTGCCAGCAAGCGGACGGATAGCAATCAGCCCCAGCATTTT
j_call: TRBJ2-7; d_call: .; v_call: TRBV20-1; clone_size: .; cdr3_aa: CSAKDYIEQYF; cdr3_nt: TGCAGTGCTAAGGACTACATCGAGCAGTACTTC
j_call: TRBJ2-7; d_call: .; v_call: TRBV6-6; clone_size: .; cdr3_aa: CASSYSRTAISEQYF; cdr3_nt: TGTGCCAGCAGTTACTCTCGGACCGCGATCTCTGAGCAGTACTTC
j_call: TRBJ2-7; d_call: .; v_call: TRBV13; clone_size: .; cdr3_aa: CASSWGVLPGEQYF; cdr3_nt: TGTGCCAGCAGCTGGGGTGTCCTACCCGGCGAGCAGTACTTC
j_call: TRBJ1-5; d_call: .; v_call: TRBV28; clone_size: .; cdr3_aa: CASLPPGHYSNQPQHF; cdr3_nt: TGTGCCAGCCTTCCCCCGGGACACTATAGCAATCAGCCCCAGCATTTT
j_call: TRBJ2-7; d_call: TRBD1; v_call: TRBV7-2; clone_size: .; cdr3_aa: CASSLGRQGPPYEQYF; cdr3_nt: TGTGCCAGCAGCTTAGGGCGACAGGGTCCACCCTACGAGCAGTACTTC
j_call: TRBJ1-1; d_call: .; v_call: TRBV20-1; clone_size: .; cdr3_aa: CSARGVTEAFF; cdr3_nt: TGCAGTGCCCGAGGGGTCACTGAAGCTTTCTTT
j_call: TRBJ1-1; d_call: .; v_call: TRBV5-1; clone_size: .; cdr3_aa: CASSLSGVDGEAFF; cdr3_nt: TGCGCCAGCAGCCTTTCCGGAGTTGACGGGGAAGCTTTCTTT
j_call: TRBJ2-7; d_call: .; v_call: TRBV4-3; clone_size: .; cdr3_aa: CASSQDQGGYEQYF; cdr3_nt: TGCGCCAGCAGCCAAGACCAGGGTGGCTACGAGCAGTACTTC
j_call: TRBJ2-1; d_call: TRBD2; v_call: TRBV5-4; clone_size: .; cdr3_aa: CASSPEGGNPGLAGEQFF; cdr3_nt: TGTGCCAGCAGCCCCGAGGGGGGGAACCCGGGACTAGCGGGTGAGCAGTTCTTC
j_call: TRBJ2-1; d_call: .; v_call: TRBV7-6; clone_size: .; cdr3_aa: CASSRVHLSSYNEQFF; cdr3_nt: TGTGCCAGCAGTCGGGTCCATTTGAGCTCCTACAATGAGCAGTTCTTC
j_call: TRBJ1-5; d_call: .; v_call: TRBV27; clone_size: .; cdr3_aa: CASGYSGNQPQHF; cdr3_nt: TGTGCCAGCGGTTATTCGGGCAATCAGCCCCAGCATTTT
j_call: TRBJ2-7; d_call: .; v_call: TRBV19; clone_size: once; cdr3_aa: CASSSFASSLYEQYF; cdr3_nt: TGTGCCAGTAGTAGTTTTGCGTCTAGTCTCTACGAGCAGTACTTC
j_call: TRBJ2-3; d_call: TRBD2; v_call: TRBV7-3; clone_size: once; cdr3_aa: CASSQQTSGTDTQYF; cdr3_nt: TGTGCCAGCAGCCAACAGACTAGCGGCACAGATACGCAGTATTTT
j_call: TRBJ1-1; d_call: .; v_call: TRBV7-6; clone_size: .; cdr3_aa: CASSPDGTTEAFF; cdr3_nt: TGTGCCAGCAGTCCCGACGGGACCACTGAAGCTTTCTTT
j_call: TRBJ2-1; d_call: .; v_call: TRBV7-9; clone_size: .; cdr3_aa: CASSSAVSANEQFF; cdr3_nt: TGTGCCAGCAGCTCCGCCGTCTCAGCGAATGAGCAGTTCTTC
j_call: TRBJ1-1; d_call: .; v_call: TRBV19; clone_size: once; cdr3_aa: CASIGLPGWAFF; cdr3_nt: TGTGCCAGTATAGGCCTACCCGGTTGGGCTTTCTTT
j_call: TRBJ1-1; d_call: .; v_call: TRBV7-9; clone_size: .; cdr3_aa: CASSLYPGTLNTEAFF; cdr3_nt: TGTGCCAGCAGCTTATACCCGGGGACTTTGAACACTGAAGCTTTCTTT
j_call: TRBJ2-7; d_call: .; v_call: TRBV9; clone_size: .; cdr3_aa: CASSPGGTYSYEQYF; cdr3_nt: TGTGCCAGCAGCCCTGGCGGGACCTACTCCTACGAGCAGTACTTC
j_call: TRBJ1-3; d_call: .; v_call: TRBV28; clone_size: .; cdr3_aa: CASSWGLDSGNTIYF; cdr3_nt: TGTGCCAGCAGCTGGGGACTGGACTCTGGAAACACCATATATTTT
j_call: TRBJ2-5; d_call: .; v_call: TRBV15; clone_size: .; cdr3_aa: CATSRDRRIQETQYF; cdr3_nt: TGTGCCACCAGCAGAGATCGCAGGATCCAAGAGACCCAGTACTTC
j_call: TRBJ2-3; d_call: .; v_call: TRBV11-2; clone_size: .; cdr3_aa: CASSLDPTDTQYF; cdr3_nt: TGTGCCAGCAGCTTAGATCCCACAGATACGCAGTATTTT
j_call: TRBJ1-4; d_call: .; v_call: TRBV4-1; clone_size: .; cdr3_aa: CASSQQPEGGDEKLFF; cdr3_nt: TGCGCCAGCAGCCAACAGCCTGAGGGGGGCGATGAAAAACTGTTTTTT
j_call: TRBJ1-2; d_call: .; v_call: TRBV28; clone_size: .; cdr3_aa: CASSLRGVNTF; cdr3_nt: TGTGCCAGCAGTTTAAGAGGGGTCAACACCTTC
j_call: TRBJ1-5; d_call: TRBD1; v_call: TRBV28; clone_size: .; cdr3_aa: CASSSGTGYLQEPQHF; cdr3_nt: TGTGCCAGCAGTTCCGGGACAGGGTATCTACAGGAGCCCCAGCATTTT
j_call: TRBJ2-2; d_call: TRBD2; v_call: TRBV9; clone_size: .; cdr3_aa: CASSVSEVKGTSATGELFF; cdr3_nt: TGTGCCAGCAGCGTATCGGAAGTAAAAGGGACTAGCGCAACCGGGGAGCTGTTTTTT
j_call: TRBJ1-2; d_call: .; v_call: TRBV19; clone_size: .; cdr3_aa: CASIWAWGPRGGNYGYTF; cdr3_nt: TGTGCCAGTATTTGGGCTTGGGGGCCTAGAGGGGGTAACTATGGCTACACCTTC
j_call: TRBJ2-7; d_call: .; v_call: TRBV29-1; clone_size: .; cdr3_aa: CSVQGGEYGYEQYF; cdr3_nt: TGCAGCGTCCAGGGGGGAGAATATGGCTACGAGCAGTACTTC
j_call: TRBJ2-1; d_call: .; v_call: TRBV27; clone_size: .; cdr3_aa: CASSLTGYNEQFF; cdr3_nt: TGTGCCAGCAGTCTCACAGGTTACAATGAGCAGTTCTTC
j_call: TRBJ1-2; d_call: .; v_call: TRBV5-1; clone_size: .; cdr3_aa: CASSSSPADVNYGYTF; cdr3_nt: TGCGCCAGCAGCTCCAGCCCCGCTGATGTAAACTATGGCTACACCTTC
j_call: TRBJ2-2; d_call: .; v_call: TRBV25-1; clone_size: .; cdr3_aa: CASSVWDTGELFF; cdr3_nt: TGTGCCAGCAGTGTATGGGATACCGGGGAGCTGTTTTTT
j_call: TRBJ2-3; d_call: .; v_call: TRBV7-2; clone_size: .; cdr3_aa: CASSLDGSIGYF; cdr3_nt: TGTGCCAGCAGCTTAGACGGGTCAATTGGGTATTTT
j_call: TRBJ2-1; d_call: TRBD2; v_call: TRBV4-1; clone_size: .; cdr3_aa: CASREAGGSSYNEQFF; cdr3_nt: TGCGCCAGCAGAGAAGCGGGAGGGAGCTCCTACAATGAGCAGTTCTTC
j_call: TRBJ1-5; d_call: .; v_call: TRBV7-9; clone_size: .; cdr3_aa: CASSPTSEHSNQPQHF; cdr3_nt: TGTGCCAGCAGCCCTACCTCGGAGCATAGCAATCAGCCCCAGCATTTT
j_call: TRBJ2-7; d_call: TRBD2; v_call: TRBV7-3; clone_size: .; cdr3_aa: CASSPEGTSGGEQYF; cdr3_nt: TGTGCCAGCAGCCCCGAAGGGACTAGCGGAGGGGAGCAGTACTTC
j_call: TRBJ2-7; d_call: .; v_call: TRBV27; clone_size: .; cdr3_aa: CASSPGTRGYEQYF; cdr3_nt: TGTGCCAGCAGTCCAGGCACCAGGGGTTACGAGCAGTACTTC
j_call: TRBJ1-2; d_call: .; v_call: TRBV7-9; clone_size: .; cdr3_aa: CASSTQSGQPFHGYTF; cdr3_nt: TGTGCCAGCAGCACCCAGTCTGGACAGCCCTTCCATGGCTACACCTTC
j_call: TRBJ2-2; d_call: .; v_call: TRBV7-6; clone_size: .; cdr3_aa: CASSLNEGFTGELFF; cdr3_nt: TGTGCCAGCAGCTTGAATGAGGGGTTCACCGGGGAGCTGTTTTTT
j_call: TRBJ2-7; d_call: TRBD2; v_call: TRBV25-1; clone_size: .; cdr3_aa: CASSALLAGGEQYF; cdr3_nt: TGTGCCAGCAGTGCCTTACTAGCGGGAGGCGAGCAGTACTTC
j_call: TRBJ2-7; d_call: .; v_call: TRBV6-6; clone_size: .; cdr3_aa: CASQWDVNYEQYF; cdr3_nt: TGTGCCAGTCAGTGGGACGTCAACTACGAGCAGTACTTC
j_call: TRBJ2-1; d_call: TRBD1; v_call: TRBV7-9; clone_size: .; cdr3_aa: CASSDLDRVNEQFF; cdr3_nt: TGTGCCAGCAGCGACCTCGACAGGGTGAATGAGCAGTTCTTC
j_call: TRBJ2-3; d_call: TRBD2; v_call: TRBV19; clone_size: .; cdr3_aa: CASTREREAQYF; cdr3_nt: TGTGCCAGTACAAGGGAGCGGGAGGCGCAGTATTTT
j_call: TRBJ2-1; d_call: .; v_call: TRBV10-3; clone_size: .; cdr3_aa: CAISETGNNEQFF; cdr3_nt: TGTGCCATCAGTGAGACAGGAAACAATGAGCAGTTCTTC